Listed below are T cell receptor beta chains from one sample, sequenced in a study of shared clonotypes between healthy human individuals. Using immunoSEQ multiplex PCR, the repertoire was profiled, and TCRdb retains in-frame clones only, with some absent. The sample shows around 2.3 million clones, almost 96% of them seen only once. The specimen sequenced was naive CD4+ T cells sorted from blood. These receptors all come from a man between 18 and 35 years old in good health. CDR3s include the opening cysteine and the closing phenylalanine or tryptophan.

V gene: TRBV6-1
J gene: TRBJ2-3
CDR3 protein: CASSAPGTDTQYF

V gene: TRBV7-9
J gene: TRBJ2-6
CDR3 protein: CASTRSGQGSGANVLTF

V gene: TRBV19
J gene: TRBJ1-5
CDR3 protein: CASSIELDQPQHF

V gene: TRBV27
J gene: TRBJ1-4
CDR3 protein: CASSPRTWGYSEKLFF

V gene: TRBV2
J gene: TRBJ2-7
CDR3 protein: CASKGSSYEQYF

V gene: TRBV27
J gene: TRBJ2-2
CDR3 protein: CASRGLAGGGELFF

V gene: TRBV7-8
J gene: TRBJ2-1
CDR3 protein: CASSTDLGQFF

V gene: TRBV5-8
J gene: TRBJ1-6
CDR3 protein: CASSLGGGSSPLHF

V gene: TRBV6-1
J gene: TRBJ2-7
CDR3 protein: CATTPERVAYEQYF

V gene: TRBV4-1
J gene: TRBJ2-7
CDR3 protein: CASSQQENYEQYF

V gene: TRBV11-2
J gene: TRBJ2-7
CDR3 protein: CASSFSRLSSAEQYF

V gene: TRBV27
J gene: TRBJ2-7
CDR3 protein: CASSLGRILAGDYYEQYF

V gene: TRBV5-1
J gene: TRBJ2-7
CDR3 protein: CASSTRDMKNEQYF

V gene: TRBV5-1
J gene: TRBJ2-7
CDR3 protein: CASSWQGYDEQYF

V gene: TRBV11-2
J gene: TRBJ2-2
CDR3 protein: CASSLDRLSGPANTGELFF

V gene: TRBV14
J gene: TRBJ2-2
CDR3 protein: CASSSNQWGTGELFF

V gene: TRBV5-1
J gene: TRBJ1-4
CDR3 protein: CASSLDREKLFF

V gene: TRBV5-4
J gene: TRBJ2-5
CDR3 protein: CASSFEGGRTGETQYF

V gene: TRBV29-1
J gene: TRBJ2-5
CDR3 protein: CSVEGGGHEETQYF

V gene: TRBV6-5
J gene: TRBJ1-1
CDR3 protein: CASSLDRVFAEAFF

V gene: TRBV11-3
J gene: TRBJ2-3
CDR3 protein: CASSLGVGTDTQYF

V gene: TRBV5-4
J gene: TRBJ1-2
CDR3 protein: CASTIPGGGYTF